This T cell receptor beta chain was documented in a study of post-analysis software for immune sequencing data. General study findings and limits: Relative to controls, patients with multiple sclerosis showed significantly lower normalized Chao1 diversity. Same-batch preparations were strongly co-clustered by F measure.

Unique molecular identifiers had been added to the TCR beta cDNA libraries. TCRdb redid the calling of the PCR reads with MiXCR, one entry per CDR3 protein. The sample lists 350,000 to 500,000 distinct CDR3 sequences, roughly 38% occurring once. Of note for this clonotype: Its antigen is unknown.

This clonotype originated in a girl aged 2 to 10 with multiple sclerosis. The sequenced sample consisted of blood.

The CDR3 DNA reads TGTGCCAGCAGCTCCAGAGGAGCCCCGGATGAGCAGTACTTC. Its translation: CASSSRGAPDEQYF. The chain joins TRBV28 to TRBJ2-5; D not resolved. There are 14 residues in the CDR3. Trimming shortened V by 6 bases and J by 11 bases, and 22 bases separated the two germline ends. Germline-derived CDR1 and CDR2 are MDHEN and SYDVKM.